This TCR beta chain came from a study of CD8 T cells in Susac syndrome. Reverse transcription used about 0.45 to 1 ug RNA and random hexamers. Amplification of TCR beta CDR3 by immunoSEQ multiplex PCR spanned 54 Vbeta and 13 Jbeta. MiXCR, applied by TCRdb to the immunoSEQ multiplex PCR reads, yields one record per CDR3 protein. Of approximately 270,000 distinct CDR3 sequences listed, 90% to 95% are singletons. TEMRA cells were FACS-enriched, and CD8+ and CD4+ T cells were isolated negatively. This clonotype appeared a single time. The sample comprised CD4+ T cells from PBMCs. This receptor was obtained from a human donor with multiple sclerosis.

The CDR3 coding sequence is TGCAGCGTACGGGACAGAGGGGAATCCTCCTATGGCTACACCTTC. Translated: CSVRDRGESSYGYTF. The chain joins TRBV29-1 to TRBJ1-2; 7 positions match TRBD1. The junction had 14 bases not matched to a gene; V was cut back by 6 bases and J by 4 bases. Germline CDR1 reads SQVTM; CDR2 reads ANQGSEA. The CDR3 covers 15 residues.